The entry that follows covers one T cell receptor beta chain sequence. Generated by immunoSEQ multiplex PCR, the TCRdb table keeps only in-frame clones and is missing some. In the table there are approximately 97,000 clones, approximately 89% of which are singletons. The data stem from a study of blood T cell repertoires in COVID-19. Across the study: Sites in the United States, Italy and Spain provided acute and convalescent COVID-19 samples. T cells, B-cell-depleted T cells, or PBMCs provided the cDNA or gDNA that served as material.

This TCR derives from a human donor in a cohort sampled during active COVID-19. Material: peripheral blood.

The CDR3 sequence is CASSLLPGLAGGPSSEQYF. CDR3 sequence (DNA): TGTGCCAGCAGCTTATTACCGGGACTAGCGGGAGGGCCCTCTTCCGAGCAGTACTTC. V usage is TRBV7-3 and J usage is TRBJ2-7; 16 bases map to TRBD2. Germline V lookup: CDR1 SGHTA, CDR2 FQGTGA. This CDR3 spans 19 amino acids. Losses at the gene ends were 2 bases for V and 6 bases for J; bases not matched to a gene: 13.